This T cell receptor beta chain is drawn from a study of cytomegalovirus exposure and HLA in healthy donors. The V and J ends lost 6 bases and 6 bases, in that order; junction bases with no gene match: 11. Germline V gene data show CDR1 as MNHNS and CDR2 as SASEGT. This CDR3 has 15 residues. With 60 Vbeta and 13 Jbeta primers, the PCR was carried out. TCRdb keeps only in-frame clones here, not all; method: immunoSEQ multiplex PCR. This table has 150,000 to 200,000 clones, approximately 80% appearing once. Material for sequencing was PBMCs. V gene TRBV6-1 combines with J gene TRBJ1-5; TRBD1 agrees at 7 bases. This TCR derives from a woman in her 40s in good health and CMV-seronegative. For the CDR3, the DNA is TGTGCCAGCAGCCGGGTTCAGGGGGATGTTCAGCCCCAGCATTTT. Translated: CASSRVQGDVQPQHF.